This T cell receptor beta chain stems from a study of control samples from healthy donors and cancer patients (TCRdb year 2020). Including the terminal cysteine and phenylalanine, the CDR3 comprises 14 residues. Only the CDR3 portion is preserved as DNA: 42 bases, with reading frame beginning at the first base. Between the V and J ends, shortened by 3 bases and 5 bases respectively, the junction contains 10 bases. From the germline V gene (reference sequence), CDR1 is MNHEY and CDR2 is SMNVEV. The library came from the immunoSEQ multiplex PCR assay. TCRdb retrieved this table from immuneACCESS and kept in-frame rearrangements only. Not all clones are present; in checked studies, unresolved V genes account for under half, and no reason is known for the remainder. Counted in this sample were 200,000 or so clones; over 80% of them appeared once. The top ten clones comprise roughly 1.9% of the sample.

With respect to this clone: This clone's antigen is unknown. No clone much larger than this one lies a single base away; base qualities are absent.

Material: blood. This chain is built from TRBV27 and TRBJ1-4, and possibly TRBD1, on 5 matching bases. The receptor's source is a man between 25 and 39 years old in good health. The CDR3 region has the sequence CASSFSGSNEKLFF. Read as DNA, the sequence is TGTGCCAGCAGTTTCTCAGGGTCCAATGAAAAACTGTTTTTT.